These T cell receptor beta chains were read from a single sample in a study of early T cells in non-severe SARS-CoV-2 infection. TCRdb fed the 5' RACE reads into MiXCR, producing one record per CDR3 protein. The sample holds approximately 69,000 distinct CDR3 sequences, about 12% seen once. The source material was whole blood. Receptor source: an adult who was a healthcare worker with PCR-confirmed SARS-CoV-2 infection or an uninfected control (not recorded which). CDR3s include the opening cysteine and the closing phenylalanine or tryptophan. D genes are given only for firm matches. Part of the rows lack a size; the others show once, few, many or a class for expanded clones.

TRBV4-1	-	-	TRBJ2-7	TGCGCCAGCAGCCAAGCACCGTTCTACGAGCAGTACTTC	CASSQAPFYEQYF
TRBV19	-	TRBD1	TRBJ1-2	TGTGCCACCTGCCCCCTAACCGGGACAGGGGGCGCAAGTGGCTACACCTTC	CATCPLTGTGGASGYTF
TRBV29-1	many	-	TRBJ1-2	TGCAGCGTTGACAGCAGGGGCTACACCTTC	CSVDSRGYTF
TRBV9	once	-	TRBJ2-2	TGTGCCAGCAGCCGTAGCCTCACCGGGGAGCTGTTTTTT	CASSRSLTGELFF
TRBV4-2	few	-	TRBJ1-6	TGTGCCAGCAGCGGGTTGGAGGGCCATAATTCACCCCTCCACTTT	CASSGLEGHNSPLHF
TRBV5-1	-	-	TRBJ2-7	TGCGCCAGCAGCTTGATCTCGGGACGCGAGCAGTACTTC	CASSLISGREQYF
TRBV9	few	-	TRBJ2-3	TGTGCCAGCAGCGTAGCTTCCGGTATTGATACGCAGTATTTT	CASSVASGIDTQYF
TRBV6-5	few	-	TRBJ2-7	TGTGCCAGCAGGGACGCCGCTTCTTACGAGCAGTACTTC	CASRDAASYEQYF
TRBV5-8	few	-	TRBJ1-1	TGTGCCAGCAGCTCGGAAGCTTTCTTT	CASSSEAFF
TRBV6-6	few	TRBD1	TRBJ1-4	TGTGCCAGCAGTTACAGGGGGCGCGAGGTTGGGCTGTTTTTT	CASSYRGREVGLFF
TRBV14	many	-	TRBJ2-5	TGTGCCAGCAGCCAAGATTTAGGGGCAGAGGACCAGTACTTC	CASSQDLGAEDQYF
TRBV4-3	many	TRBD1	TRBJ1-2	TGCGCCAGCAGCCAAGGAGGACAGGGGAGCTATGGCTACACCTTC	CASSQGGQGSYGYTF
TRBV19	many	-	TRBJ2-1	TGTGCCAGTAGTATTACGGGGTTCCGCGATGAGCAGTTCTTC	CASSITGFRDEQFF
TRBV2	-	-	TRBJ2-7	TGTGCCAGCATCCAGACTCAAACCTACGAGCAGTACTTC	CASIQTQTYEQYF
TRBV11-2	many	-	TRBJ2-7	TGTGCCAGCAGCCGAGGGACAACCTCCTACGAGCAGTACTTC	CASSRGTTSYEQYF
TRBV15	few	TRBD1	TRBJ2-5	TGTGCCACCAGCAGAAATGGAGCCGGACAGGTTATTGCCCAGTACTTC	CATSRNGAGQVIAQYF
TRBV11-2	few	-	TRBJ2-7	TGTGCCAGCAGCTCCACCCCCCGAGGGACCGCGGGGAGCGAGCAGTACTTC	CASSSTPRGTAGSEQYF
TRBV6-2/TRBV6-3	many	TRBD1	TRBJ2-2	TGTGCCAGCAGTTACCGCGGGGGACAGGGGTTCACCGGGGAGCTGTTTTTT	CASSYRGGQGFTGELFF
TRBV16	many	-	TRBJ1-1	TGTGCCAGCAGCCGGCTACAGGGTACTGAAGCTTTCTTT	CASSRLQGTEAFF
TRBV20-1	many	TRBD2	TRBJ2-1	TGCAGTGCGGCGGTCCTAGCGGGAGGGCATAATGAGCAGTTCTTC	CSAAVLAGGHNEQFF
TRBV6-1	few	-	TRBJ2-7	TGTGCCAGCAGTGAAATGACCGAGCAGTACTTC	CASSEMTEQYF
TRBV12-3/TRBV12-4	-	-	TRBJ2-7	TGTGCCAGCAGTTTTACAGGGACCTACGAGCAGTACTTC	CASSFTGTYEQYF
TRBV20-1	-	-	TRBJ2-7	TGCAGTGCCGCGGGACAGCCGAACTACGAACAGTACTTC	CSAAGQPNYEQYF
TRBV5-1	-	-	TRBJ2-3	TGCGCCAGCAGCTTGTCGGGAGAAGCCGCATCAGATACGCAGTATTTT	CASSLSGEAASDTQYF
TRBV2	-	TRBD2	TRBJ2-2	TGTGCCAGCAGTGACGGGGGGTACACCGGGGAGCTGTTTTTT	CASSDGGYTGELFF
TRBV12-3/TRBV12-4	few	-	TRBJ1-6	TGTGCCAGCAGCGAACAAAATTCACCCCTCCACTTT	CASSEQNSPLHF
TRBV4-2	-	TRBD2	TRBJ2-3	TGTGCCAGCAGCCAAGATCCCAGCGGGGGGACAGATACGCAGTATTTT	CASSQDPSGGTDTQYF
TRBV24-1	-	-	TRBJ1-2	TGTGCCACCAGTGATTTGTACAGGAACTATGGCTACACCTTC	CATSDLYRNYGYTF
TRBV30	-	-	TRBJ2-5	TGTGCCTGGAGTAAGGGGGGAGTGGAGACCCAGTACTTC	CAWSKGGVETQYF
TRBV9	-	-	TRBJ2-2	TGTGCCAGCAGCGCCCGGGACACTAACACCGGGGAGCTGTTTTTT	CASSARDTNTGELFF
TRBV2	-	TRBD1	TRBJ2-1	TGTGCCAGCAGAGCCGGGACAGGGCCCTACAATGAGCAGTTCTTC	CASRAGTGPYNEQFF
TRBV20-1	few	-	TRBJ2-7	TGCAGTGCTGAGACGGTCCACGAGCAGTACTTC	CSAETVHEQYF
TRBV11-2	many	TRBD1	TRBJ2-7	TGTGCCAGCAGCTCGGACAGGGGGTCCAACGAGCAGTACTTC	CASSSDRGSNEQYF
TRBV12-3/TRBV12-4	few	-	TRBJ2-1	TGTGCCAGCAGCGTCCAGAATGAGCAGTTCTTC	CASSVQNEQFF
TRBV7-9	-	TRBD2	TRBJ2-1	TGTGCCAGCAGCTTAGCGCTTGGGCTAGCGGGGAATATGTACAATGAGCAGTTCTTC	CASSLALGLAGNMYNEQFF
TRBV20-1	many	-	TRBJ1-1	TGCAGTGCTACAATGGGAGGAAGCACTGAAGCTTTCTTT	CSATMGGSTEAFF
TRBV12-3/TRBV12-4	-	TRBD2	TRBJ2-1	TGTGCCAGCAGTTCCTACCGAATAGCGGGAGTTTCGCAGTTCTTC	CASSSYRIAGVSQFF
TRBV6-6	many	TRBD1	TRBJ2-7	TGTGCCAGCAGGCAACCGGGACAGGGCCGAGCTTTTACCTACGAGCAGTACTTC	CASRQPGQGRAFTYEQYF
TRBV28	many	TRBD1	TRBJ1-1	TGTGCCGCTGGACAGGGAATGAACACTGAAGCTTTCTTT	CAAGQGMNTEAFF
TRBV30	few	TRBD1	TRBJ2-6	TGTGCCTGGAGTGCCCAGGGGGATGGGGCCAACGTCCTGACTTTC	CAWSAQGDGANVLTF
TRBV7-9	few	-	TRBJ2-2	TGTGCCAGCAGCTTAGACGCGGGGGCCCACTACACCGGGGAGCTGTTTTTT	CASSLDAGAHYTGELFF
TRBV12-3/TRBV12-4	many	TRBD1	TRBJ2-7	TGTGCCAGCAGTTTAGGGACAGGGTCTTTAGAGCAGTACTTC	CASSLGTGSLEQYF